This T cell receptor beta chain is from a study of shared clonotypes between healthy human individuals. Profiling relied on immunoSEQ multiplex PCR, and the TCRdb table lists in-frame clones only, not all of them. This table has 2,100,000 or so clones, 90% to 97% appearing once. The source material was naive CD4+ T cells sorted from blood. Stated subset: CD45RA+ positively selected. The TCR was taken from a young man in good health.

The CDR3 coding sequence is TGTGCCAGCAGCACGTCCAAGACAGGCCCAGATACGCAGTATTTT. This codes for CASSTSKTGPDTQYF. This rearrangement joins TRBV11-2 to TRBJ2-3; possibly TRBD1 for D (6 bases). CDR1 and CDR2 from the germline V gene are SGHAT and FQNNGV. Trimming stripped 5 bases from V and 4 bases from J, with 16 bases between. The CDR3 is made up of 15 amino acids.